This T cell receptor beta chain is from a study of blood T cell repertoires in COVID-19. Across the whole study: COVID-19 samples from acute and convalescent phases originated in the United States, Italy and Spain. T cells, B-cell-depleted T cells, or PBMCs supplied cDNA or gDNA.

After removal of 2 bases from V and 2 bases from J, the junction contained 0 bases not matched to a gene. From germline, CDR1 is KGHSH and CDR2 LQKENI. There are 14 residues in the CDR3. Original processing methods: Reference gene primer amplification in the assay estimated nucleated cell counts. TCRdb's copy holds only in-frame clones and misses some; the assay was immunoSEQ multiplex PCR. V and J calls plus clone size are reproduced from that table; the DNA served to infer D and trimming. The table records tens of thousands of clones, around 79% of them present only once. The rearrangement uses TRBV18 and TRBJ1-5; TRBD1 aligns across 7 bases. Source material: peripheral blood. The sequence was collected from a human donor in a cohort sampled during active COVID-19. CDR3 sequence: CASSPTGGNQPQHF. CDR3 coding DNA: TGTGCCAGCTCACCAACAGGGGGCAATCAGCCCCAGCATTTT.